Each of the 13 T cell receptor beta chains below was sequenced from the same sample in a study of cytomegalovirus exposure and HLA in healthy donors. Amplification used 60 Vbeta primers and 13 Jbeta primers. Data came from immunoSEQ multiplex PCR; TCRdb stores just in-frame clones and leaves some out. The table has 90,000 or so clones, about 69% seen once; the top ten hold 4% to 4.5%. Sequencing was performed on PBMCs. These receptors were collected from a man aged 55 to 70 in good health and CMV-seronegative.

The chain uses TRBV19 and TRBJ1-1; TRBD1 might be the D (6 bases). Germline V gene data show CDR1 as LNHDA and CDR2 as SQIVND (reference sequence). The CDR3 contains 14 residues. V lost 7 bases and J lost 0, with 12 bases in between. CDR3 sequence: CASTPRGMNTEAFF. The CDR3 nucleotides read TGTGCCAGTACCCCAAGGGGGATGAACACTGAAGCTTTCTTT. The full variable domain, with the rest looked up from reference TRBV19 and TRBJ1-1, is DGGITQSPKYLFRKEGQNVTLSCEQNLNHDAMYWYRQDPGQGLRLIYYSQIVNDFQKGDIAEGYSVSREKKESFPLTVTSAQKNPTAFYLCASTPRGMNTEAFFGQGTRLTVV.

The chain combines TRBV9 with TRBJ2-2; 9 nucleotides agree with TRBD1. Per germline, CDR1 SGDLS and CDR2 YYNGEE. CDR3 length equals 17 residues. J was trimmed by 3 bases and V by 3 bases; bases with no gene match: 9. CDR3 protein: CASSAPGQGSDTGELFF. CDR3 DNA sequence: TGTGCCAGCAGCGCCCCGGGACAGGGTAGCGACACCGGGGAGCTGTTTTTT.

The chain combines TRBV10-1 with TRBJ2-2; 7 nucleotides match TRBD1. With 10 bases clipped from V and 2 bases from J, the junction kept 7 bases outside the gene matches. The V gene's germline CDR1 is WNHNN and CDR2 SYGVQD (reference sequence). CDR3 length equals 14 residues. CDR3 loop: CAKDRVVNTGELFF. CDR3 DNA sequence: TGCGCCAAAGACAGGGTAGTAAACACCGGGGAGCTGTTTTTT.

This chain joins TRBV21-1 and TRBJ2-3; the D call TRBD1 from the table was never checked on the DNA. TRBV21-1 is termed a pseudogene. The CDR3 totals 14 residues. CDR3 in amino acids: CASSTGGRADTQYF. The CDR3 DNA follows: TGTGCCAGCAGTACAGGGGGCCGTGCAGATACGCAGTATTTT.

The rearrangement joins TRBV6-5 to TRBJ1-2; D gene uncertain. Trimming removed 2 bases at V and 4 bases at J, with 14 bases between. CDR1 is MNHEY, CDR2 SVGAGI, per germline. The CDR3 is 15 amino acids. In nucleotides, the CDR3 is TGTGCCAGCAGTTACGGTATGGGCACAAGCTATGGCTACACCTTC. Its protein is CASSYGMGTSYGYTF.

V and J are TRBV9 and TRBJ2-3; tentatively, D is TRBD2 (5 bases). The germline gives CDR1 SGDLS, CDR2 YYNGEE. V was shortened by 4 bases and J by 0 bases, with 12 bases between the two germline ends. CDR3 size: 15 residues. DNA of the CDR3: TGTGCCAGCAGCCCTCGGGGTTCTAGCACAGATACGCAGTATTTT. Amino acid sequence: CASSPRGSSTDTQYF.

This rearrangement joins TRBV5-4 to TRBJ2-7, with 7 positions matching TRBD1. The length of the CDR3 is 15 residues. The V gene end was trimmed by 0 bases and the J gene end by 4 bases; junction bases not matched to a gene: 7. CDR1 is SGHNT and CDR2 is YYREEE in the germline V gene (reference sequence). CDR3 protein: CASSLGQQQGYEQYF. In nucleotides, the CDR3 is TGTGCCAGCAGCTTGGGACAGCAACAGGGGTACGAGCAGTACTTC.

This chain connects TRBV2 to TRBJ1-5; D unresolved. V lost 4 bases to trimming and J lost 1 base, with 8 bases between them. The CDR3 extends over 14 amino acids. Germline V lookup: CDR1 SNHLY, CDR2 FYNNEI. The CDR3 DNA reads TGTGCCAGCAGTGTTAGTATGAGCAATCAGCCCCAGCATTTT. Residues: CASSVSMSNQPQHF.

This clone was counted a few times. The chain couples TRBV6-5 to TRBJ2-3; the match to TRBD1 covers 8 bases. Germline assignment: CDR1 MNHEY and CDR2 SVGAGI. Trimming at V came to 0 bases and at J to 6 bases, leaving 5 bases not matched to a gene. The CDR3 length is 15 residues. The CDR3 is CASSYSRQGFDTQYF. The CDR3 coding sequence is TGTGCCAGCAGTTACTCGCGACAGGGGTTCGATACGCAGTATTTT.

The rearrangement uses TRBV30 and TRBJ1-5, with a tentative D call TRBD1 (6 bases). Trimming left V 5 bases short and J 1 base short, with 12 bases between. CDR3 length equals 14 residues. The germline CDR1 and CDR2 sequences are GTSNPN and SVGIG (reference sequence). This CDR3 reads CAWGKQGSNQPQHF. The CDR3 DNA is TGTGCCTGGGGCAAACAGGGAAGCAATCAGCCCCAGCATTTT.

This clone appeared a few times. The chain links TRBV6-1 to TRBJ2-5; D is undetermined. Germline assignment: CDR1 MNHNS and CDR2 SASEGT. This CDR3 has 11 residues. Between the trimmed V and J ends, which lost 8 bases and 7 bases, there was a span of 11 bases. CDR3: CASLLSGTQYF. CDR3 DNA: TGTGCCAGCCTCCTCTCAGGGACCCAGTACTTC.

This chain joins TRBV18 and TRBJ2-7, with TRBD2 as a possible D gene (5 bases). This CDR3 region has 22 residues. Per germline, CDR1 KGHSH and CDR2 LQKENI. The V gene lost 5 bases and the J gene lost 2 bases, with 37 bases spanning the gap. CDR3 amino acids: CASSIPSPWETVNFAATYEQYF. The CDR3 DNA sequence: TGTGCCAGCTCAATACCCTCGCCTTGGGAGACGGTTAACTTTGCAGCCACCTACGAGCAGTACTTC. Variable domain in full (rest from reference TRBV18 and TRBJ2-7): NAGVMQNPRHLVRRRGQEARLRCSPMKGHSHVYWYRQLPEEGLKFMVYLQKENIIDESGMPKERFSAEFPKEGPSILRIQQVVRGDSAAYFCASSIPSPWETVNFAATYEQYFGPGTRLTVT.

The chain couples TRBV7-7 to TRBJ2-7; D is perhaps TRBD2 (5 bases). The V end was cut by 5 bases, the J end by 2 bases, with 19 bases between. The CDR3 sequence is 16 residues long. The germline V gene encodes CDR1 SSHAT and CDR2 FNYEAQ (reference sequence). The CDR3 nucleotides read TGTGCCAGCAGCCCTGGGGTAGGGAGAGGGCCCTACGAGCAGTACTTC. Its translation is CASSPGVGRGPYEQYF.